This T cell receptor beta chain was sequenced for a study of OX40 agonist ivuxolimab in advanced cancers. The cohort excluded patients with autoimmune disease history or systemic immunosuppression. Looked up from germline, CDR1 is MNHEY and CDR2 is SMNVEV (reference sequence). The CDR3 consists of 14 residues. V lost 0 bases, J lost 7 bases, and 12 bases lay in between. This clone was counted only a few times. Here immunoSEQ multiplex PCR was the method, and the copy in TCRdb shows in-frame clones only, minus some. The repertoire has around 71,000 clones, 86% of them found once; the top ten carry around 0.99%.

The specimen was CD4+ or CD8+ T cells sorted from blood, collected in a trial of the OX40 agonist ivuxolimab. The sequence was collected from an adult with an advanced solid tumor such as melanoma, head and neck, liver or kidney cancer. V is TRBV27 and J is TRBJ1-2; D is unclear. The CDR3 protein is CASSLSGGNGGYTF. The CDR3, as DNA: TGTGCCAGCAGTTTATCTGGCGGAAATGGTGGCTACACCTTC.